The T cell receptor beta chain under discussion was sequenced for a study of OX40 agonist ivuxolimab in advanced cancers. Study context: Three patients got partial responses; one had hepatocellular carcinoma and two had cutaneous melanoma.

Sequencing used immunoSEQ multiplex PCR; TCRdb keeps in-frame clones, though not all of them. The sample holds under 80,000 clones, around 86% seen once. A history of autoimmune disease or systemic immunosuppression excluded patients. Deletions cut 5 bases from V and 7 bases from J, with 14 bases between. The V gene's germline CDR1 is MNHEY and CDR2 SVGAGI. This CDR3 region has 13 residues. Findings and limits, study-wide: The study observed clonal expansion of CD4+ and CD8+ blood T cells by week 6 at 0.1 to 3.0 mg/kg. Expansion of clones was among the lowest in partial responders at 0.1-3.0 mg/kg.

In regard to this clone: Its antigen remains unidentified.

The starting material was CD4+ or CD8+ T cells sorted from blood, obtained in a trial of the OX40 agonist ivuxolimab. The sequence derives from an adult with an advanced solid tumor such as melanoma, head and neck, liver or kidney cancer. The chain has TRBV6-5 and TRBJ1-2; D is perhaps TRBD1 (6 bases). CDR3 sequence: CASSDLGAGGYTF. For the CDR3, the DNA is TGTGCCAGCAGTGACTTGGGGGCAGGTGGCTACACCTTC.